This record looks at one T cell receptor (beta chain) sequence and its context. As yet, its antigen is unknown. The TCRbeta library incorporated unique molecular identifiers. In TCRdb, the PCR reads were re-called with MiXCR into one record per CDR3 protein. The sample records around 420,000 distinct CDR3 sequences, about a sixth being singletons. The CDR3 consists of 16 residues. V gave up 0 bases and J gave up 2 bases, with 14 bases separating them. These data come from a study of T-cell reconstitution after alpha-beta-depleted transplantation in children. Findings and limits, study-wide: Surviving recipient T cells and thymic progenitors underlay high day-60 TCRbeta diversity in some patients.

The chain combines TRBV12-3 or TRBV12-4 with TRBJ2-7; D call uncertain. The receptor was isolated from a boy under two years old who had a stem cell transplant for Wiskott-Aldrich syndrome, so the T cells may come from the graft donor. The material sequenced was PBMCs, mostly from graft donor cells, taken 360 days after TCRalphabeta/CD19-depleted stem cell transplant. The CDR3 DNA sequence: TGTGCCAGCAGTTTAGCCTCGGTGACCTGGCCCTACGAGCAGTACTTC. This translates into CASSLASVTWPYEQYF.